Sequencing of this T cell receptor beta chain was carried out in a study of control samples from healthy donors and cancer patients. The J segment lost 6 bases and the V segment lost 4 bases, leaving 14 bases of the junction unmatched. Germline CDR1 reads KGHSH; CDR2 reads LQKENI. The CDR3 is 17 residues long. Assay: immunoSEQ multiplex PCR; the TCRdb copy retains only in-frame clones and omits some. The table shows around 100,000 clones, with roughly 87% occurring only once. The sequence derives from a woman aged 45 to 65 in good health. Sequencing was done on a sample of blood. The chain has TRBV18 and TRBJ2-2, with 7 bases identical to TRBD1. Here the CDR3 reads CASSRVSGRQGAGELFF. CDR3 coding DNA: TGTGCCAGCTCACGCGTTAGTGGCAGACAGGGAGCCGGGGAGCTGTTTTTT.